A selection of T cell receptor beta chains follows, all from one sample in a study of cytomegalovirus exposure and HLA in healthy donors. Here immunoSEQ multiplex PCR was the method, and the copy in TCRdb shows in-frame clones only, minus some. Among about 120,000 clones, roughly 82% were seen once, and the ten largest hold roughly 5.2%. Sequencing was performed on PBMCs. The receptors stem from a man between 18 and 35 years old in good health and CMV-seropositive. Both conserved end residues are part of each CDR3. The D gene is left open where the match is weak. Clone size is given for some rows only: seen once, a few or many times, or a class if the clone is expanded.

- TRBJ2-1 - TRBV5-1 TGCGCCAGCAGCTCATCCGCTGAAGTCGGTGAGCAGTTCTTC CASSSSAEVGEQFF
- TRBJ1-4 once TRBV4-1 TGCGCCAGCAGCCAAGGGCAGGGCAGTGAAAAACTGTTTTTT CASSQGQGSEKLFF
- TRBJ1-2 once TRBV10-1 TGCGCCAGCATCGCGATTCTGGAGGGCTATGGCTACACCTTC CASIAILEGYGYTF
TRBD1 TRBJ1-1 once TRBV11-2 TGTGCCAGCGGCAGGGGGTCAGTCGAAGCTTTCTTT CASGRGSVEAFF
TRBD2 TRBJ2-1 - TRBV6-5 TGTGCCAGCAGTTACTCGACACTAGCGGCTTACAATGAGCAGTTCTTC CASSYSTLAAYNEQFF
TRBD1 TRBJ1-2 - TRBV10-3 TGTGCCATCAGTGGGGTGGGCTCGGAGGGGGCCCCTGCCTCCTTCTCAAACTATGGCTACACCTTC CAISGVGSEGAPASFSNYGYTF
- TRBJ2-3 - TRBV7-8 TGTGCCAGCAGCTTCCGGGGGGCTTTTGCGGATACGCAGTATTTT CASSFRGAFADTQYF
TRBD1 TRBJ1-4 - TRBV6-6 TGTGCCAGCATCTCCGGGACAGCTAATGAAAAACTGTTTTTT CASISGTANEKLFF
- TRBJ2-3 - TRBV5-5 TGTGCCAGCAGCTTGGAAATTAACACAGATACGCAGTATTTT CASSLEINTDTQYF
- TRBJ2-7 - TRBV30 TGTGCCTGGAGTGTAATATCTAGACCAGACGAGCAGTACTTC CAWSVISRPDEQYF
TRBD2 TRBJ2-1 - TRBV6-5 TGTGCCAGCAGTTACGGGCGGGAGGGAAAGCAGTTCTTC CASSYGREGKQFF
- TRBJ1-6 - TRBV14 TGTGCCAGCAGCCAACGGGTCGATAATTCACCCCTCCACTTT CASSQRVDNSPLHF
TRBD1 TRBJ1-4 once TRBV27 TGTGCCAGCAGTTTCGGGCAGGGGGTTGAAAAACTGTTTTTT CASSFGQGVEKLFF
- TRBJ1-1 - TRBV27 TGTGCCAGCAGTTCAATTGGGGGGGCCTACACTGAAGCTTTCTTT CASSSIGGAYTEAFF
- TRBJ1-1 - TRBV9 TGTGCCAGCAGCGAACAGGGCATGAACACTGAAGCTTTCTTT CASSEQGMNTEAFF
TRBD2 TRBJ2-1 - TRBV6-5 TGTGCCAGCAGTACCACAGCGGGGGGGCCTGATGAGCAGTTCTTC CASSTTAGGPDEQFF
TRBD2 TRBJ2-7 - TRBV6-5 TGTGCCAGCAGTTATATAGCGGGAGAGGACAACGAGCAGTACTTC CASSYIAGEDNEQYF
- TRBJ2-2 - TRBV7-6 TGTGCCAGCAGCTTAGGACCCGGGGGTACCACCGGGGAGCTGTTTTTT CASSLGPGGTTGELFF
- TRBJ2-7 once TRBV6-5 TGTGCCAGCAGTTACTCGATTTTGCGTGAGCAGTACTTC CASSYSILREQYF
- TRBJ2-1 few TRBV5-1 TGCGCCAGCAGCTTAGTCCTGGGGGCAAATGAGCAGTTCTTC CASSLVLGANEQFF
- TRBJ2-7 - TRBV7-9 TGTGCCAGCAGCTTAATCCGGACATCCCCGTACGAGCAGTACTTC CASSLIRTSPYEQYF
- TRBJ2-7 - TRBV15 TGTGCCACCAGCAGACAGGGAAGCTCCTACGAGCAGTACTTC CATSRQGSSYEQYF
- TRBJ2-1 - TRBV13 TGTGCCAGCAGCTTCAACTACAATGAGCAGTTCTTC CASSFNYNEQFF
- TRBJ2-5 - TRBV28 TGTGCCAGCAGTCCTCCCCCGGGCAAGGGGTACCAAGAGACCCAGTACTTC CASSPPPGKGYQETQYF
TRBD2 TRBJ2-5 - TRBV18 TGTGCCAGCTCACCTCCGGGAGGACCTCAAGAGACCCAGTACTTC CASSPPGGPQETQYF
- TRBJ1-6 - TRBV27 TGTGCCAGCAGTTATAGACAGGACCTATGGAGTGAATCACCCCTCCACTTT CASSYRQDLWSESPLHF
TRBD2 TRBJ2-3 - TRBV5-1 TGCGCCAGCAGCTTTGGCGGGAGGCGTGAAGATACGCAGTATTTT CASSFGGRREDTQYF
- TRBJ2-6 - TRBV5-1 TGCGCCAGCAGCTTGTTCAGTTCTGGGGCCAACGTCCTGACTTTC CASSLFSSGANVLTF
- TRBJ1-2 - TRBV7-9 TGTGCCAGCAGCTTGGGGCAGGACAGAGTTGGCTACACCTTC CASSLGQDRVGYTF
- TRBJ2-2 - TRBV4-1 TGCGCCAGCAGCCAACTCGGGACAACCACCGGGGAGCTGTTTTTT CASSQLGTTTGELFF
TRBD1 TRBJ1-5 - TRBV30 TGTGCCTGGAATCGCGGGACAGGGACTCAGCCCCAGCATTTT CAWNRGTGTQPQHF
- TRBJ1-2 - TRBV29-1 TGCAGCGTTGAAGTGGGGCAGGGGCGATATGGCTACACCTTC CSVEVGQGRYGYTF
TRBD2 TRBJ2-7 - TRBV5-1 TGCGCCAGCAGCTTGATGGGGGGGACCTACGAGCAGTACTTC CASSLMGGTYEQYF
- TRBJ1-1 few TRBV7-8 TGTGCCAGCAGCTTAGCCCAACAACCCAACACTGAAGCTTTCTTT CASSLAQQPNTEAFF
TRBD2 TRBJ2-5 - TRBV25-1 TGTGCCAGCAGTGAAGAGTTAGCGGGAGAGACCCAGTACTTC CASSEELAGETQYF
- TRBJ1-4 few TRBV6-6 TGTGCCAGCAGTTACTCGGTGGAGGGTGCTGAAAAACTGTTTTTT CASSYSVEGAEKLFF
TRBD1 TRBJ2-7 - TRBV6-1 TGTGCCAGCAGTTACGGACAGGAAAAGTACTTC CASSYGQEKYF
- TRBJ2-1 - TRBV5-6 TGTGCCAGCAGCGTCTCACGGGTGGAGGGGAATGAGCAGTTCTTC CASSVSRVEGNEQFF
TRBD2 TRBJ2-1 few TRBV7-2 TGTGCCAGCAGCGCCGAAGCGGGGGTGAGGGGCAATGAGCAGTTCTTC CASSAEAGVRGNEQFF
- TRBJ2-1 - TRBV7-9 TGTGCCAGCAGCTCCTTGCTTGACGGGGGATCCTACAATGAGCAGTTCTTC CASSSLLDGGSYNEQFF
TRBD1 TRBJ1-1 - TRBV5-4 TGTGCCAGCAGCTTTAAAGGACAGGGGGCGATCACTGAAGCTTTCTTT CASSFKGQGAITEAFF
TRBD2 TRBJ2-3 once TRBV10-3 TGTGCCAGCTGGAGCGGGGGCGGCACAGATACGCAGTATTTT CASWSGGGTDTQYF
- TRBJ1-5 - TRBV4-1 TGCGCCAGCAGCCAAGACAGGGCGAGCAATCAGCCCCAGCATTTT CASSQDRASNQPQHF
TRBD1 TRBJ2-7 - TRBV5-4 TGTGCCAGCAGCCCTGTGGGGACAGGGTACGAGCAGTACTTC CASSPVGTGYEQYF
- TRBJ1-2 - TRBV9 TGTGCGTCAACGGGGTATGGCTACACCTTC CASTGYGYTF
- TRBJ2-5 - TRBV7-9 TGTGCCAGCAGCTTAGTAGTCCAAGAGACCCAGTACTTC CASSLVVQETQYF
TRBD1 TRBJ1-1 - TRBV5-1 TGCGCCAGCAGCTTCTGGACAGGGGGCCCCGGGGACACTGAAGCTTTCTTT CASSFWTGGPGDTEAFF
TRBD1 TRBJ1-4 - TRBV2 TGTGCCAGTGGGACAGGGAATGAAAAACTGTTTTTT CASGTGNEKLFF
TRBD1 TRBJ2-7 - TRBV6-5 TGTGCCAGCAGTCGAGGACAGGGGCTCACCTACGAGCAGTACTTC CASSRGQGLTYEQYF
TRBD1 TRBJ1-1 - TRBV28 TGTGCCAGCAGTCGCGACAGGGGGGTTATAGCTGAAGCTTTCTTT CASSRDRGVIAEAFF
TRBD1 TRBJ1-1 - TRBV19 TGTGCCAGTAGTATATGGGACAGGGAGAACACTGAAGCTTTCTTT CASSIWDRENTEAFF
- TRBJ1-2 - TRBV7-9 TGTGCCAGCAGCTTACGACAGAAGCAAGGCTATGGCTACACCTTC CASSLRQKQGYGYTF
TRBD2 TRBJ2-1 - TRBV29-1 TGCAGCGGCGGGAGAACGAACAATGAGCAGTTCTTC CSGGRTNNEQFF
- TRBJ1-5 - TRBV6-5 TGTGCCAGCAGTTCCTTAGGCTCGGGACAGCCCCAGCATTTT CASSSLGSGQPQHF
TRBD2 TRBJ2-1 - TRBV9 TGTGCCAGCAGCGTCCCACGGGAGGGCTTGAATGAGCAGTTCTTC CASSVPREGLNEQFF